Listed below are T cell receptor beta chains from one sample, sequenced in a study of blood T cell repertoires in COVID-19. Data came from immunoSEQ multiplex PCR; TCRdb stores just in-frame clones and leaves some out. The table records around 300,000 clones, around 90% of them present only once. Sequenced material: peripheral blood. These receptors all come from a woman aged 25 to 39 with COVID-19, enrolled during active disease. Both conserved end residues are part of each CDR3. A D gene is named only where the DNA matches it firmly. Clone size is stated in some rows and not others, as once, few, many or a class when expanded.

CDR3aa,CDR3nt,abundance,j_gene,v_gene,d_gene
CASSFSGNQPQHF,TGTGCCAGCAGTTTTAGCGGTAATCAGCCCCAGCATTTT,-,TRBJ1-5,TRBV12-3/TRBV12-4,-
CASRLGQISGELFF,TGTGCCAGCCGATTGGGACAGATTTCCGGGGAGCTGTTTTTT,few,TRBJ2-2,TRBV6-5,TRBD1
CASSHGQGSSGNTIYF,TGTGCCAGCAGCCATGGACAGGGTTCCTCTGGAAACACCATATATTTT,-,TRBJ1-3,TRBV3-1/TRBV3-2,TRBD1
CASSVFSGNEKLFF,TGTGCCAGCAGTGTATTCTCGGGAAATGAAAAACTGTTTTTT,-,TRBJ1-4,TRBV25-1,-
CASSPTAGVAEQFF,TGTGCCAGCAGTCCCACAGCGGGAGTGGCGGAGCAGTTCTTC,-,TRBJ2-1,TRBV6-2/TRBV6-3,TRBD2
CASSRDREQTFF,TGTGCCAGCAGTCGGGACAGGGAGCAAACTTTCTTT,-,TRBJ1-1,TRBV7-9,TRBD1
CASSAGQNYGYTF,TGTGCCAGCAGCGCAGGACAGAACTATGGCTACACCTTC,-,TRBJ1-2,TRBV5-4,-
CASSRASGFYNEQFF,TGCGCCAGCAGCAGGGCTAGCGGCTTTTACAATGAGCAGTTCTTC,-,TRBJ2-1,TRBV5-1,TRBD2
CASSQDGGQGEQPQHF,TGTGCCAGCAGCCAAGATGGGGGACAGGGTGAACAGCCCCAGCATTTT,-,TRBJ1-5,TRBV4-2,TRBD1
CASSTRGGYTF,TGTGCCAGCAGTACCCGGGGTGGCTACACCTTC,-,TRBJ1-2,TRBV6-5,-
CAWEGQGRGNQPQHF,TGTGCCTGGGAGGGACAGGGTCGGGGAAATCAGCCCCAGCATTTT,-,TRBJ1-5,TRBV30,TRBD1
CASTNPSMGREQYF,TGTGCCAGCACCAACCCGTCAATGGGGCGGGAGCAGTACTTC,-,TRBJ2-7,TRBV6-5,-
CASNVGSSYEQYF,TGTGCCAGCAATGTGGGGAGCTCCTACGAGCAGTACTTC,-,TRBJ2-7,TRBV2,-
CASSQNRAHYEQYF,TGTGCCAGCAGCCAAAACAGGGCCCACTACGAGCAGTACTTC,-,TRBJ2-7,TRBV3-1/TRBV3-2,-
CASMRGGGGNQPQHF,TGTGCCAGCATGCGCGGGGGTGGGGGCAATCAGCCCCAGCATTTT,-,TRBJ1-5,TRBV27,-
CASSLRTSGDSYEQYF,TGTGCCAGCTCACTGCGGACTAGCGGAGACTCCTACGAGCAGTACTTC,-,TRBJ2-7,TRBV18,TRBD2
CASSLAYRDRGYNEQFF,TGTGCCAGCAGCTTAGCTTACCGGGACAGGGGGTATAATGAGCAGTTCTTC,-,TRBJ2-1,TRBV7-6,TRBD1
CASSPTTGSYNEQFF,TGTGCCAGCAGCCCGACAACAGGGTCCTACAATGAGCAGTTCTTC,-,TRBJ2-1,TRBV7-9,-
CASSKDPGVVGYTF,TGTGCCAGCAGCAAAGATCCCGGGGTCGTTGGCTACACCTTC,-,TRBJ1-2,TRBV21-1,-
CASSSRLVELSEQYF,TGTGCCAGCTCATCCCGACTAGTGGAGCTGAGCGAGCAGTACTTC,-,TRBJ2-7,TRBV18,-
CASSDPRVVGGGDGELFF,TGCGCCAGCAGTGACCCGCGGGTGGTTGGAGGAGGCGACGGGGAGCTGTTTTTT,-,TRBJ2-2,TRBV10-1,-
CASSLAGQGSNEQFF,TGCGCCAGCAGCTTGGCTGGACAGGGGTCGAATGAGCAGTTCTTC,-,TRBJ2-1,TRBV5-1,TRBD1
CASNPTGDTGNTIYF,TGTGCCAGCAACCCGACAGGGGACACTGGAAACACCATATATTTT,once,TRBJ1-3,TRBV6-5,TRBD1
CASSEYQRDQETQYF,TGTGCCAGCAGTGAATATCAGAGGGACCAAGAGACCCAGTACTTC,-,TRBJ2-5,TRBV25-1,-
CASSLDMGREQYF,TGTGCCAGCAGCTTAGATATGGGGCGCGAGCAGTACTTC,-,TRBJ2-7,TRBV7-2,-
CAWSVLEGQETQYF,TGTGCCTGGAGTGTACTAGAAGGACAAGAGACCCAGTACTTC,-,TRBJ2-5,TRBV30,-
CASSFPTGETTEAFF,TGTGCCAGCAGCTTTCCGACAGGGGAGACCACTGAAGCTTTCTTT,once,TRBJ1-1,TRBV11-2,TRBD1
CASSQELLTGELFF,TGTGCCAGCAGCCAAGAATTACTCACCGGGGAGCTGTTTTTT,-,TRBJ2-2,TRBV4-2,-
CASTQEGEVDTQYF,TGTGCCAGCACCCAGGAGGGAGAGGTAGATACGCAGTATTTT,-,TRBJ2-3,TRBV2,-
CASSSRERRETQYF,TGTGCCAGTAGTAGCAGGGAAAGAAGAGAGACCCAGTACTTC,-,TRBJ2-5,TRBV19,-
CASSTQTGGEAGNTIYF,TGTGCCAGCTCAACCCAGACAGGGGGAGAGGCTGGAAACACCATATATTTT,-,TRBJ1-3,TRBV18,TRBD1
CASSQAASGTYEQYF,TGTGCCAGCAGCCAAGCTGCTAGCGGGACCTACGAGCAGTACTTC,-,TRBJ2-7,TRBV3-1/TRBV3-2,TRBD2
CAWSVSRGKGQPQHF,TGTGCCTGGAGTGTAAGTCGGGGAAAGGGTCAGCCCCAGCATTTT,-,TRBJ1-5,TRBV30,-
CASSEALHTEAFF,TGCGCCAGCAGTGAAGCGCTCCACACTGAAGCTTTCTTT,-,TRBJ1-1,TRBV10-1,-
CASSLGTQLNTEAFF,TGCGCCAGCAGCTTGGGGACACAACTAAACACTGAAGCTTTCTTT,-,TRBJ1-1,TRBV5-1,-
CASSSAGNQPQHF,TGTGCCAGCAGTTCAGCGGGAAATCAGCCCCAGCATTTT,-,TRBJ1-5,TRBV6-5,-
CASSDKDSAPLNTEAFF,TGTGCCAGCAGTGATAAAGACAGTGCCCCCCTGAACACTGAAGCTTTCTTT,-,TRBJ1-1,TRBV6-1,-
CASSEIGLARNEQFF,TGTGCCAGCAGTGAAATAGGACTAGCCAGAAATGAGCAGTTCTTC,-,TRBJ2-1,TRBV6-1,TRBD2
CASSPPVLERGYTF,TGTGCCAGCAGCCCTCCGGTTTTGGAGAGAGGCTACACCTTC,-,TRBJ1-2,TRBV13,-
CAWRQGASEKLFF,TGTGCCTGGAGGCAGGGGGCGAGTGAAAAACTGTTTTTT,-,TRBJ1-4,TRBV30,TRBD1
CASSLSGKSNQPQHF,TGTGCCAGCAGCTTGTCGGGGAAATCTAATCAGCCCCAGCATTTT,-,TRBJ1-5,TRBV5-6,-